Below, 22 T cell receptor beta chains from the same sample are listed, as sequenced in a study of cytomegalovirus exposure and HLA in healthy donors. Amplification used 60 Vbeta primers and 13 Jbeta primers. Some clones are missing from TCRdb's copy, which holds only in-frame ones; the method was immunoSEQ multiplex PCR. The profile covers about 160,000 clones, with roughly 80% appearing a single time and 3.1% taken by the ten largest. The sample taken for sequencing was PBMCs. These TCRs come from a woman aged 40 to 49 in good health and CMV-seronegative.

The V and J genes are TRBV5-1 and TRBJ2-7, with TRBD2 matching over 11 bases. There are 15 residues in the CDR3. CDR1 SGHRS and CDR2 YFSETQ come from the germline V gene. J lost 3 bases, V lost 2 bases, and 4 bases had no gene match. CDR3 bases: TGCGCCAGCAGCTTACTAGCGGGGGACTACTACGAGCAGTACTTC. Translation: CASSLLAGDYYEQYF.

CDR3 in DNA: TGTGCCAGCAGTAAAACCGGGACACTATGGCTTTATGGCTACACCTTC. It specifies CASSKTGTLWLYGYTF. The chain combines TRBV28 with TRBJ1-2, with TRBD1 as a possible D gene (6 bases). The germline V gene has CDR1 MDHEN and CDR2 SYDVKM. The CDR3 runs 16 residues. Trimming took off 5 bases at V and 5 bases at J, with 21 bases between the two ends.

This sequence joins TRBV28 and TRBJ2-2, with a tentative D call TRBD2 (5 bases). Trimming removed 3 bases from V and 7 bases from J, with 12 bases in between. CDR1 MDHEN and CDR2 SYDVKM come from the germline V gene. The CDR3 has 14 residues. The CDR3 is CASSLRVRVGELFF. The CDR3 DNA follows: TGTGCCAGCAGTTTGCGGGTCCGGGTCGGGGAGCTGTTTTTT.

V and J are TRBV19 and TRBJ1-1; 8 nucleotides agree with TRBD1. CDR3 length: 18 residues. V lost 6 bases to trimming and J lost 0 bases; unmatched junction nucleotides: 15. The germline V gene has CDR1 LNHDA and CDR2 SQIVND (reference sequence). In DNA, the CDR3 is TGTGCCAGTAGGGCCCCGTACCGGGACAGGAAAATGAACACTGAAGCTTTCTTT. Translated: CASRAPYRDRKMNTEAFF.

CDR3 in amino acids: CASSQGGGAGIQYF. The CDR3 DNA sequence: TGTGCCAGCAGCCAAGGGGGGGGCGCGGGCATTCAGTACTTC. The gene calls are TRBV7-8 and TRBJ2-4; a possible D gene is TRBD2 (7 bases). CDR1 is SGHVS and CDR2 is FQNEAQ in the germline V gene. The germline V and J ends were trimmed by 5 bases and 9 bases, with 17 bases remaining between them. The CDR3 runs 14 residues. The variable domain in full, with the rest retrieved from reference TRBV7-8 and TRBJ2-4, is GAGVSQSPRYKVAKRGQDVALRCDPISGHVSLFWYQQALGQGPEFLTYFQNEAQLDKSGLPSDRFFAERPEGSVSTLKIQRTQQEDSAVYLCASSQGGGAGIQYFGAGTRLSVL.

The CDR3 DNA sequence: TGCAGCGTAAGGACAGGAGTTGACACTGAAGCTTTCTTT. This encodes CSVRTGVDTEAFF. J is TRBJ1-1 and V is TRBV29-1; 7 nucleotides match TRBD1. CDR1 is SQVTM, CDR2 ANQGSEA, per germline. V lost 6 bases and J lost 3; bases outside the gene matches: 7. This CDR3 is 13 amino acids long.

This clone was seen just once. J is TRBJ1-6 and V is TRBV21-1; the table's D call of TRBD1 was not tested on the DNA. TRBV21-1 is annotated as a pseudogene. The CDR3 length is 15 residues. The CDR3 nucleotides read TGTGCCAGCCGGGACAGAGGTGCTTATAATTCACCCCTCCACTTT. It is translated as CASRDRGAYNSPLHF.

The chain links TRBV28 to TRBJ2-1; 11 bases agree with TRBD1. The V gene's germline CDR1 is MDHEN and CDR2 SYDVKM. V shed 6 bases and J 8 bases; nucleotides not matched to a gene: 6. The CDR3 is 14 amino acids. The CDR3 DNA sequence: TGTGCCAGCAGCACCGGACAGGGGGCTTATGAGCAGTTCTTC. This gives the protein CASSTGQGAYEQFF.

The rearrangement links TRBV4-1 to TRBJ2-7, with TRBD2 matching 7 bases. V shed 0 bases and J 1 base; nucleotides not matched to a gene: 9. CDR3 length: 17 residues. Germline V gene sequence: CDR1 MGHRA, CDR2 YSYEKL. CDR3 sequence: CASSQELVPSGSYEQYF. In DNA form, the CDR3 reads TGCGCCAGCAGCCAAGAACTGGTCCCTAGCGGATCCTACGAGCAGTACTTC.

The chain combines TRBV7-9 with TRBJ2-3; weak D call: TRBD2 (7 bases). Trimming took off 2 bases at V and 1 base at J, with 10 bases between the two ends. The CDR3 has 15 residues. Germline V gene data show CDR1 as SEHNR and CDR2 as FQNEAQ (reference sequence). CDR3 sequence reads: CASSLSGGRTDTQYF. The CDR3 bases are TGTGCCAGCAGCTTATCCGGGGGGCGCACAGATACGCAGTATTTT.

The rearrangement links TRBV11-2 to TRBJ2-7, with TRBD2 matching 9 bases. The CDR3 runs 14 residues. In germline, CDR1 is SGHAT, CDR2 FQNNGV. Losses at the gene ends were 0 bases for V and 13 bases for J; bases not matched to a gene: 10. This CDR3 is CASSLDPSERGAYF. The CDR3 nucleotides read TGTGCCAGCAGCTTAGATCCGAGCGAGCGGGGGGCCTACTTC.

V is TRBV18 and J is TRBJ1-1, with 8 bases identical to TRBD1. The length of the CDR3 is 15 residues. V gave up 3 bases and J gave up 5 bases; unmatched junction bases: 8. Germline-derived CDR1 and CDR2 are KGHSH and LQKENI. Written as DNA, the CDR3 is TGTGCCAGCTCACCCCAGCACAGGGGGAGGACTGAAGCTTTCTTT. It codes for CASSPQHRGRTEAFF.

The chain recombines TRBV5-4 with TRBJ1-6; a possible D gene is TRBD1 (5 bases). The germline V gene encodes CDR1 SGHNT and CDR2 YYREEE (reference sequence). Deletions cut 1 base from V and 2 bases from J, with 10 bases between. The CDR3 has 16 amino acids. The CDR3 here is CASSLSGTTYNSPLHF. The CDR3 DNA sequence: TGTGCCAGCAGCTTGTCCGGGACTACCTATAATTCACCCCTCCACTTT.

The chain is built from TRBV6-6 and TRBJ1-5; TRBD1 agrees at 8 bases. Trimming cost V 8 bases and J 4 bases; bases outside gene matches: 7. Germline CDR1 is MNHNY and CDR2 is SVGAGI (reference sequence). The CDR3 has 14 residues. CDR3 region: CASALTGGNQPQHF. For the CDR3, the DNA is TGTGCCAGCGCGCTTACAGGGGGTAATCAGCCCCAGCATTTT.

V gene TRBV6-1 combines with J gene TRBJ2-1; 9 nucleotides agree with TRBD2. Germline assignment: CDR1 MNHNS and CDR2 SASEGT. This CDR3 has 15 amino acids. The J segment lost 2 bases and the V segment lost 8 bases, leaving 7 bases of the junction unmatched. The DNA of the CDR3 is TGTGCCAGCGGACTTGAGCGGGGGGCCTACAATGAGCAGTTCTTC. It codes for CASGLERGAYNEQFF.

With respect to this clone: The sample carries other DNA sequences with the same CDR3. The chain carries TRBV4-1 and TRBJ1-1, with TRBD1 identical over 9 bases. V shed 1 base, J shed 1 base, and the junction held 1 base outside the gene matches. This CDR3 has 15 amino acids. The V gene's germline CDR1 is MGHRA and CDR2 YSYEKL. CDR3 amino acids: CASSQAGQGNTEAFF. DNA of the CDR3: TGCGCCAGCAGCCAAGCGGGACAGGGGAACACTGAAGCTTTCTTT.

The V gene is TRBV7-9, the J gene TRBJ2-4; perhaps TRBD2 as D (5 bases). The germline V gene encodes CDR1 SEHNR and CDR2 FQNEAQ (reference sequence). V shed 5 bases and J shed 0 bases, with 20 bases lying between them. The CDR3 spans 18 residues. The CDR3 is CASSPELGRGEAKNIQYF. In DNA form, the CDR3 reads TGTGCCAGCAGCCCGGAGTTGGGTCGGGGAGAAGCCAAAAACATTCAGTACTTC.

The V call is TRBV5-4, the J call TRBJ1-4; 7 bases map to TRBD1. CDR3 length: 16 residues. Germline V gene sequence: CDR1 SGHNT, CDR2 YYREEE (reference sequence). Trimming at V came to 4 bases and at J to 5 bases, leaving 11 bases not matched to a gene. CDR3 loop: CASSLDKTGSNEKLFF. The CDR3 DNA follows: TGTGCCAGCAGCCTGGATAAGACAGGGAGCAATGAAAAACTGTTTTTT. The full variable domain, with the rest looked up from reference TRBV5-4 and TRBJ1-4, is ETGVTQSPTHLIKTRGQQVTLRCSSQSGHNTVSWYQQALGQGPQFIFQYYREEENGRGNFPPRFSGLQFPNYSSELNVNALELDDSALYLCASSLDKTGSNEKLFFGSGTQLSVL.

The chain combines TRBV27 with TRBJ1-4, with a tentative D call TRBD1 (6 bases). Trimming took 2 bases from V and 7 from J, leaving 11 bases between them. This CDR3 is 14 amino acids long. Germline CDR1 MNHEY, CDR2 SMNVEV (reference sequence). Written as DNA, the CDR3 is TGTGCCAGCAGTTTACACAGGGAGGGTGAAAAACTGTTTTTT. Residues: CASSLHREGEKLFF.

The chain is built from TRBV4-1 and TRBJ2-7; no clear D gene. The V gene lost 2 bases and the J gene lost 4 bases, with 12 bases spanning the gap. The germline V gene encodes CDR1 MGHRA and CDR2 YSYEKL. The CDR3 covers 14 residues. The CDR3 region has the DNA TGCGCCAGCAGCCAACAACTCCCCGGGTACGAGCAGTACTTC. This encodes CASSQQLPGYEQYF.

The rearrangement uses TRBV19 and TRBJ1-2; weak D call: TRBD1 (5 bases). V was clipped by 0 bases and J by 2 bases, with 7 bases between them. Germline V CDR1 and CDR2: LNHDA, SQIVND (reference sequence). This CDR3 contains 14 residues. This chain's CDR3 is CASSIDRQNYGYTF. CDR3 DNA sequence: TGTGCCAGTAGTATAGATCGACAGAACTATGGCTACACCTTC.

V gene TRBV4-2 combines with J gene TRBJ1-4, with D unclear. The CDR3 has 15 amino acids. Germline assignment: CDR1 LGHNA and CDR2 YNFKEQ. V was clipped by 1 base and J by 2 bases, with 8 bases between them. CDR3 DNA sequence: TGTGCCAGCAGCCAAGCCGGTACGACTAATGAAAAACTGTTTTTT. Translating gives CASSQAGTTNEKLFF.